The present TCR beta chain was sequenced within a study of cytomegalovirus exposure and HLA in healthy donors (dated by TCRdb to 2016 to 2017). Describing the broader study: An earlier analysis of some 600 of the donors reported approximately 300 Gb of sequence data and 100 million to 120 million unique TCR beta sequences obtained from around 190 million T cells. Roughly 320 gigabases of sequencing data and around 80 million unique TCR sequences made up an early release that covered nearly 650 HLA-typed donors. Of the roughly 400 genotyped donors, about 84% fell in the genetic ancestry cluster associated with self-reported Caucasian donors. The study aimed to test whether signatures of past pathogen exposure could be identified by cataloging public T cell receptors. Using immunosequencing, the study profiled T cell repertoires from around 680 subjects and related those repertoires to cytomegalovirus serostatus. Along with the approximately 650-subject first cohort, a separate validation cohort of about 110 different subjects was used. To predict cytomegalovirus infection status, the study combined high-throughput TCR immunosequencing, statistical association of individual TCRs with disease status, and machine learning. To study patterns of TCR occurrence, a later analysis re-analyzed previously published TCR beta repertoires from around 700 donors and added high-resolution HLA genotyping. Rather than drawing on any new phenotypic data, the later analysis identified candidate immune exposures from TCR beta sequences and the way those sequences occurred across donors. In an earlier analysis of 500 to 650 of the donors, high-throughput TCR beta sequencing was used to judge whether each TCR beta V gene segment behaved as functional or pseudogenic. Alongside the repertoire data, information on donor age, sex, ethnicity and CMV serostatus was compiled. In a later genetic analysis, genome-wide SNP genotypes for 398 of the 666 donors were used, and that subset was treated as a discovery cohort. Every repertoire in the discovery cohort had been generated on one and the same sequencing platform. Class I and class II HLA loci were covered by the typing at four-digit resolution. Typing coverage differed by locus: A, B, C, DRB1 and DQB1 were typed in roughly 620-630 donors, DQA1 in about 510, DPA1 in 600 to 610, and DPB1 in 450 to 490. Four or five DR-DQ haplotypes were handled as single units for association and clustering because linkage in the cohort was strong. On average, 235,054 unique TCR beta nucleotide sequences were sequenced per donor among about 400 genotyped donors of the cohort, with 15% to 20% of those sequences being non-productive. Results and caveats for the whole study, not just this receptor: Presence/absence analyses assumed roughly uniform sequencing depth across donors, an assumption that may not hold. Cytomegalovirus status was reported to be diagnosed by the classifier with high specificity and sensitivity in both the original and validation cohorts. A later genetic analysis associated a missense DCLRE1C variant with V-gene and J-gene trimming of TCR beta chains, and an independent cohort replicated the association. A few of the identified cytomegalovirus-associated TCR beta chains were confirmed in vitro to be specific for cytomegalovirus antigens. Most TCR sequences were observed very rarely across donors, whereas some public TCRs were present in many individuals. The study gave a list of over 150 TCR beta chains associated with cytomegalovirus. Because counts were too low, 15 or so rarely observed V segments, including chromosome 9 orphons, were excluded from the earlier analysis of several hundred of the donors. According to a later analysis, parvovirus B19, influenza, CMV and Epstein-Barr virus appeared linked to several top co-occurrence clusters. Correlated functional status among segregating V segments might reflect linkage disequilibrium, but an unknown experimental factor could not be ruled out. According to a later analysis, most CMV-associated TCR beta chains appeared to be HLA-restricted, and the HLA associations seemed to be driven largely by CMV exposure. Only TCR beta chains were sequenced in this cohort, and the absence of alpha or paired-chain data limited detectable features. Because HLA typing was unavailable for some donors at each locus, only the typed subset was used in association tests. According to the authors, the approach could potentially be generalized to other disease states and immunological phenotypes. A further reported finding was that TCR beta sequences accurately predicted the HLA-A and HLA-B alleles for most subjects in the first cohort. A later analysis associated 17,000 or so TCR beta sequences with specific HLA alleles at a false discovery rate of 0.05. Compared with equally common non-associated chains, HLA-associated TCR beta chains in a later analysis were more clonally expanded and had lower generation probabilities. According to a later analysis, TCR association rates differed among HLA loci, with DRB1 alleles showing the most associated TCRs and HLA-C alleles showing the fewest. Immune exposure information for the cohort was limited to CMV serostatus. When HLA alleles, especially DR and DQ, strongly co-occurred, TCR associations were difficult to assign to individual alleles. A later genetic analysis reported fewer N-insertions in productive TCRs among donors in an Asian-associated ancestry cluster than the approximately 700-donor mean. Broadly in line with IMGT annotations, most TCR beta V segments showed up in productive rearrangements about 90% or about 30% of the time in an earlier analysis of under 700 of the donors. A cluster of highly shared sequence variants was judged likely to represent a technical artifact of the sequencing pipeline. The 87-base-pair reads could not distinguish some IMGT-functional V segments, including TRBV6-2 and TRBV6-3, so those segments were excluded.

The library was produced with the immunoSEQ multiplex PCR assay. For the multiplex PCR, a mixture combining 60 forward primers for TCR Vbeta segments and 13 reverse primers for TCR Jbeta segments was used. The CDR3 region of rearranged TCR beta genes was amplified from genomic DNA by a multiplex PCR assay. The amplified TCR beta libraries were sequenced on the Illumina HiSeq System as 87-base-pair reads. Concerning the study's data processing: A later analysis tallied approximately 87 million unique TCR beta chains across the 666 repertoires, and approximately 9.9 million of those chains were shared by two or more donors. A nearest-neighbor algorithm error-corrected the raw reads and collapsed the reads into unique sequences, merging closely related sequences to remove PCR and sequencing errors. V, D and J gene segments were assigned by aligning CDR3 sequences to IMGT reference sequences. For a sequence to be retained, at least a six-nucleotide match to both a V gene segment and a J gene segment was required. Rearrangements were called productive when the CDR3 lacked stop codons and stayed in frame with V and J; all others were non-productive. CDR3 was defined according to IMGT convention as the region running from the second conserved V-encoded cysteine to the conserved J-encoded phenylalanine. The earlier analysis of some 600 of the donors excluded sequences that lacked an unambiguous match to a single V gene segment. In an earlier analysis of several hundred of the donors, V segments were called functional above 56.7% productive rearrangements and were called segregating when the between-donor standard deviation exceeded 5%. A statistical classification framework was built to diagnose cytomegalovirus status from the catalog of TCR beta chain sequences. In a later analysis, TCR nucleotide sequences were compared against IMGT/GENE-DB human TR gene sequences so that V and J genes could be assigned. In a later analysis, CDR3 sequences and most-parsimonious VDJ recombination scenarios were assigned using the TCRdist pipeline. In a later analysis, each TCR beta chain was defined by its CDR3 amino acid sequence together with its V-gene family, and reads lacking a unique V-gene family were excluded. As a way to deal with suspected cross-contamination and a sequencing artifact, a later analysis dropped over 550 nucleotide sequences that were highly shared and had low generation probability. A later analysis calculated a clonal expansion index for each public chain from normalized within-repertoire ranks of inferred template counts. A later analysis computed generation probabilities with a VDJ recombination model fitted to out-of-frame rearrangements, and checked the results against IGoR. A later analysis scored TCR-TCR, TCR-HLA and TCR-CMV co-occurrence with hypergeometric tests, applying a repertoire-size bias correction to TCR pairs. False discovery rates were estimated in a later analysis by permuting HLA or CMV assignments 20 times. In a later analysis, co-occurring TCRs were grouped using DBSCAN, with TCRdist sequence similarity added in when clustering inside HLA-allele-positive subsets. Repertoires with fewer than 30,000 or more than 120,000 public chains were left out of co-occurrence clustering, as were about 5 repertoires with anomalous nucleotide sharing. TCRdb took over this immuneACCESS table, retaining in-frame rearrangements with V and J assigned. Such tables are incomplete; in checked studies, under half of the missing clones stem from an unresolved V gene, and the remainder is unexplained. V, J and clone size derive from that table, while D and trimming were established from the DNA sequence. This sample has about 51,000 clones in its table, and around 82% of those were observed once. 2% to 2.5% of the sample is held by the ten biggest clonotypes.

Relative to germline, V is missing 0 bases and J is missing 1 base, with 5 bases of the junction outside any gene match. The CDR3, from cysteine to phenylalanine, totals 16 residues. Only the CDR3 region is kept as DNA, spanning 48 bases read in frame from base 1. The germline V gene (reference sequence) provides CDR1 SGHNT and CDR2 YYREEE. The cohort comprised 666 healthy bone marrow donors. All cohort members were sampled while nominally healthy, although unrecorded immune exposures were likely present. The donor tested CMV seropositive, placing the donor among the 289 seropositive members of the cohort. A peripheral blood sample was collected from each donor, and TCR beta sequencing was performed on peripheral blood mononuclear cells. The Qiagen DNeasy Blood Extraction Kit was used to extract genomic DNA from the blood cell samples. To note about this clone: Its specific antigen is unknown. Base qualities are not recorded, but no much larger clone differs from it by a single base.

The source is a boy younger than 18 in good health and CMV-seropositive. The chain is assembled from TRBV5-4 and TRBJ2-7, with 9 bases in between that match TRBD1. The sequencing sample was made of PBMCs. CDR3 protein: CASSLVPGQGSYEQYF. The nucleotide sequence reads TGTGCCAGCAGCTTGGTCCCGGGACAGGGATCCTACGAGCAGTACTTC.